This T cell receptor (beta chain) stems from a study of cytomegalovirus exposure and HLA in healthy donors. Findings of the study overall: A cluster of highly shared sequence variants was likely a sequencing artifact.

The PCR employed 60 Vbeta primers together with 13 Jbeta primers. Here immunoSEQ multiplex PCR was the method, and the copy in TCRdb shows in-frame clones only, minus some. The sample shows some 140,000 clones, approximately 79% of them seen only once. Comments on this clone: The antigen is undetermined.

The sequenced material came from PBMCs. The sequence derives from a woman in her fifties or sixties in good health and CMV-seropositive.

The CDR3 sequence: CASSVQTYNSPLHF. CDR3 sequence (DNA): TGTGCCAGCAGCGTGCAGACTTATAATTCACCCCTCCACTTT. J is TRBJ1-6 and V is TRBV9; no clear D. Germline values: CDR1 SGDLS, CDR2 YYNGEE. CDR3 length: 14 residues. Trimming shortened V by 2 bases and J by 4 bases, and 7 bases separated the two germline ends.